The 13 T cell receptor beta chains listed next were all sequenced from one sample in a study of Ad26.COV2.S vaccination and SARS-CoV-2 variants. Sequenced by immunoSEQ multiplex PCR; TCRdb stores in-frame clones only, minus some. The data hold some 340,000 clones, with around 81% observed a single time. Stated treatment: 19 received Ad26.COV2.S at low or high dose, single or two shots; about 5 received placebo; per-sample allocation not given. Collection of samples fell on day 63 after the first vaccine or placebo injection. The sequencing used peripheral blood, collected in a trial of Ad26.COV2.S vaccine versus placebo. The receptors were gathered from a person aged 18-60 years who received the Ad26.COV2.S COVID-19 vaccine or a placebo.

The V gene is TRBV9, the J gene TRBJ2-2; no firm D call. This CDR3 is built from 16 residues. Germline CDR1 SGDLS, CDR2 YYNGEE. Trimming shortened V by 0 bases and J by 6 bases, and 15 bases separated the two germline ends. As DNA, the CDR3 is TGTGCCAGCAGCGTAGCCGTCTCGTCAAGCGCCGGGGAGCTGTTTTTT. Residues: CASSVAVSSSAGELFF.

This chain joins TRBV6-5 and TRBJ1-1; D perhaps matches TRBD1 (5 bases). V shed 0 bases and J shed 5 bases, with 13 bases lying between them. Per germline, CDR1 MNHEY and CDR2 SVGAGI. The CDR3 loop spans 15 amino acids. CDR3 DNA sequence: TGTGCCAGCAGTTACTCTGCGGGGGGGAGGACTGAAGCTTTCTTT. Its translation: CASSYSAGGRTEAFF.

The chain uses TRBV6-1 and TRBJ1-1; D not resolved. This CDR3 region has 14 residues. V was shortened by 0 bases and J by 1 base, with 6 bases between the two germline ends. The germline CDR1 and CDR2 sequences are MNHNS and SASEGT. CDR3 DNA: TGTGCCAGCAGTGAAGCTTCCGCGAACACTGAAGCTTTCTTT. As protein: CASSEASANTEAFF.

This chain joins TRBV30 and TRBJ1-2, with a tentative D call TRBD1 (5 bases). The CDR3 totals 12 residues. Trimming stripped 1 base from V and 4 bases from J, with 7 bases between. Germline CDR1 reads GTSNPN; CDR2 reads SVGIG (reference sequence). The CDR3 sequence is CAWSGGTYGYTF. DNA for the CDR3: TGTGCCTGGAGTGGAGGGACCTATGGCTACACCTTC.

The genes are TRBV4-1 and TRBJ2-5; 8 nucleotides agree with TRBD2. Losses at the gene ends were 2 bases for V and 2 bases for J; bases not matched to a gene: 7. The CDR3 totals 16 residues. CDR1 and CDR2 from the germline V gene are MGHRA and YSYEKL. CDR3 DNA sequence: TGCGCCAGCAGCCAACGGGGGGGAGTGGGACAAGAGACCCAGTACTTC. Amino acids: CASSQRGGVGQETQYF.

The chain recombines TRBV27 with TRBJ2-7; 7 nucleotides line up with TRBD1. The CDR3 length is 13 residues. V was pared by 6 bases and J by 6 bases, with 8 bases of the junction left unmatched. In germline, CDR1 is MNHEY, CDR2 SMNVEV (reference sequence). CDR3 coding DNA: TGTGCCAGCAGCCTCGACAGGGCGGCCGAGCAGTACTTC. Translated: CASSLDRAAEQYF.

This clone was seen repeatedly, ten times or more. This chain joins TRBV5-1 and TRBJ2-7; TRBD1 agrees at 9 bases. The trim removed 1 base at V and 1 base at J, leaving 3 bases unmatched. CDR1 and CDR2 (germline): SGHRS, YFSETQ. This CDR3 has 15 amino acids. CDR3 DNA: TGCGCCAGCAGCTTGTTACAGGGGGCATCCTACGAGCAGTACTTC. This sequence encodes CASSLLQGASYEQYF.

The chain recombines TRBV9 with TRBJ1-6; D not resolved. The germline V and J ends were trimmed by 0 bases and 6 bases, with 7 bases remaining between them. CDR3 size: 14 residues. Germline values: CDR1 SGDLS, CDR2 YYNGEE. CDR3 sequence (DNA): TGTGCCAGCAGCGTAGGACACTCTAATTCACCCCTCCACTTT. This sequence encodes CASSVGHSNSPLHF.

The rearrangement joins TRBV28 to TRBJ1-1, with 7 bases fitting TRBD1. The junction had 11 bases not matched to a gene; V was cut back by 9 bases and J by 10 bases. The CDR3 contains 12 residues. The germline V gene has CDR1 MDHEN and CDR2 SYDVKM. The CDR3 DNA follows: TGTGCCAGTTATACACCAGGGGGGAGAGCTTTCTTT. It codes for CASYTPGGRAFF.

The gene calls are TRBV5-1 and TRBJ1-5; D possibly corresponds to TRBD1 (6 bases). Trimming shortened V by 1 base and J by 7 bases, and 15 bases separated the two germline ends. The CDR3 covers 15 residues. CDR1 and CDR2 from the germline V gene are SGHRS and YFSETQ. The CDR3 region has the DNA TGCGCCAGCAGCTTGTGGGCAGGGGACGACCAGCCCCAGCATTTT. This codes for CASSLWAGDDQPQHF.

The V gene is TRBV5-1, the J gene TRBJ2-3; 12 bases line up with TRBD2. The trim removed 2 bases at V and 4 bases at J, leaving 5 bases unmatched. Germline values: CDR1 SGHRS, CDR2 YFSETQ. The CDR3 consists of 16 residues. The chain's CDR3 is CASSFASGGAADTQYF. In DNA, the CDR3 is TGCGCCAGCAGCTTCGCTAGCGGGGGGGCAGCAGATACGCAGTATTTT. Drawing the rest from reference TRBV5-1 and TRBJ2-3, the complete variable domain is KAGVTQTPRYLIKTRGQQVTLSCSPISGHRSVSWYQQTPGQGLQFLFEYFSETQRNKGNFPGRFSGRQFSNSRSEMNVSTLELGDSALYLCASSFASGGAADTQYFGPGTRLTVL.

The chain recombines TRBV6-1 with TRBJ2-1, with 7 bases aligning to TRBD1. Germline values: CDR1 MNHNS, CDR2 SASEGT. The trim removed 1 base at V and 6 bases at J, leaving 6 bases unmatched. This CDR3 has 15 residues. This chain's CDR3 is CASSEGTGNVNEQFF. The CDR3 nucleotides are TGTGCCAGCAGTGAAGGGACAGGCAACGTCAATGAGCAGTTCTTC.

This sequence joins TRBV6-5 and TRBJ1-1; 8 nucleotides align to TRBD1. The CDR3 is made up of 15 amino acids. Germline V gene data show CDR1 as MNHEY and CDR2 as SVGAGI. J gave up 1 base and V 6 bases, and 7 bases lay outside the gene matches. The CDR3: CASRGPGTGNTEAFF. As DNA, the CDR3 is TGTGCCAGCAGAGGGCCGGGGACAGGGAACACTGAAGCTTTCTTT.